Listed below are T cell receptor beta chains from one sample, sequenced in a study of T cell responses to AZD1222 COVID-19 vaccine. Only in-frame clones appear in the TCRdb table, and some are missing; sequencing was by immunoSEQ multiplex PCR. The sample records 250,000 to 300,000 clones, 94% being singletons. The material sequenced was peripheral blood, taken 28 days after the second AZD1222 dose. Receptor source: an adult who received the AZD1222 COVID-19 vaccine. Both conserved end residues are part of each CDR3. The D gene is left open where the match is weak. Rows may omit the clone size; those that give it use once, few, many or a size class.

d_call	clone_size	j_call	v_call	cdr3_nt	cdr3_aa
TRBD1	-	TRBJ1-6	TRBV7-9	TGTGCCAGCAGCTTAGAAGGGACAGCTAATTCACCCCTCCACTTT	CASSLEGTANSPLHF
-	many	TRBJ1-2	TRBV5-5	TGTGCCAGCAGCTCCCACCGGGGGCGAAACTATGGCTACACCTTC	CASSSHRGRNYGYTF
-	-	TRBJ1-2	TRBV7-2	TGTGCCAGCAGCTTAGCTCGGCGGCAGACCTATGGCTACACCTTC	CASSLARRQTYGYTF
-	once	TRBJ2-7	TRBV5-6	TGTGCCAGCAGCTTGGTACAGGGCGACGAGCAGTACTTC	CASSLVQGDEQYF
TRBD1	-	TRBJ2-2	TRBV19	TGTGCCAGTAGTACCCGAAGGGACAGAGTCACCGGGGAGCTGTTTTTT	CASSTRRDRVTGELFF
-	-	TRBJ1-5	TRBV28	TGTGCCAGCAGCCGGGGCCCACGACAGCCCCAGCATTTT	CASSRGPRQPQHF
-	-	TRBJ2-7	TRBV6-6	TGTGCCAGCGGTCAAATTCCCCGTGGCCCTGAGATCCTATCCTACGAGCAGTACTTC	CASGQIPRGPEILSYEQYF
-	-	TRBJ1-5	TRBV6-5	TGTGCCAGCAGAGACAGTTTCAATCAGCCCCAGCATTTT	CASRDSFNQPQHF
-	-	TRBJ2-3	TRBV6-2/TRBV6-3	TGTGCCAGCAGTTACCTCGAGCACGGGACTGAAGGTACAGATACGCAGTATTTT	CASSYLEHGTEGTDTQYF
TRBD1	-	TRBJ2-2	TRBV12-5	TGTGCTAGTGGTTTGACCCCAGACGGGACAGGGAACACCGGGGAGCTGTTTTTT	CASGLTPDGTGNTGELFF
TRBD1	-	TRBJ2-5	TRBV6-6	TGTGCCAGCCGTCGGACAGGAGTCTTTAGGACGGTGGAGACCCAGTACTTC	CASRRTGVFRTVETQYF
-	few	TRBJ1-1	TRBV7-9	TGTGCCAGCAGCTTAGTGACTGACGAAGCTTTCTTT	CASSLVTDEAFF
-	-	TRBJ1-2	TRBV4-1	TGCGCCAGCAGCCGACAGACTGCTAACTATGGCTACACCTTC	CASSRQTANYGYTF
-	once	TRBJ2-3	TRBV30	TGTGCCTGGAGTGTTGGTGGGGCCACAGATACGCAGTATTTT	CAWSVGGATDTQYF
TRBD2	-	TRBJ2-2	TRBV5-1	TGCGCCACCCGGACTAGCGGGGGTTCCGGGGAGCTGTTTTTT	CATRTSGGSGELFF
-	-	TRBJ2-7	TRBV6-2/TRBV6-3	TGTGCCAGCAGTTCCAGCCCCTACGGCGAGCAGTACTTC	CASSSSPYGEQYF
-	-	TRBJ1-5	TRBV19	TGTGCCAGTATTCTAGGGTTGAGCAATCAGCCCCAGCATTTT	CASILGLSNQPQHF
TRBD1	once	TRBJ1-1	TRBV5-4	TGTGCCAGCAGGGGAGGGACAGGCAGAAACACTGAAGCTTTCTTT	CASRGGTGRNTEAFF
-	-	TRBJ2-5	TRBV5-1	TGCGCCAGCAGCAGGACATCGGAGACCCAGTACTTC	CASSRTSETQYF
-	-	TRBJ2-3	TRBV5-6	TGTGCCAGCAGCATCGCAGATACGCAGTATTTT	CASSIADTQYF
TRBD2	-	TRBJ2-1	TRBV29-1	TGCAGCGTTGAAATGATAGCGGGAAGCTACAATGAGCAGTTCTTC	CSVEMIAGSYNEQFF
TRBD2	-	TRBJ2-1	TRBV5-5	TGTGCCAGCAGCTTGGCGGTGCTGGGTAGCGGGAGGAATGAGCAGTTCTTC	CASSLAVLGSGRNEQFF
TRBD2	-	TRBJ2-2	TRBV25-1	TGTGCCAGCAGTGAATGGGGGGGAGGCACCGGGGAGCTGTTTTTT	CASSEWGGGTGELFF
-	-	TRBJ2-1	TRBV11-3	TGTGCCAGCAGCTTCAGACTTCACAATGAGCAGTTCTTC	CASSFRLHNEQFF
-	-	TRBJ2-2	TRBV29-1	TGCAGCGTTCGATCCACCGGGGAGCTGTTTTTT	CSVRSTGELFF
-	-	TRBJ1-2	TRBV7-2	TGTGCCAGCAGCCTCACGGCAGCCTTCTATGGCTACACCTTC	CASSLTAAFYGYTF
-	once	TRBJ2-1	TRBV29-1	TGCAGCGCCCAATGGGGGAACTCCTACAATGAGCAGTTCTTC	CSAQWGNSYNEQFF
-	-	TRBJ2-1	TRBV5-1	TGCGCCAGCAGCTTGCGATCCCCATCTTGGGATGAGCAGTTCTTC	CASSLRSPSWDEQFF
-	-	TRBJ1-4	TRBV2	TGTGCCAGCCAGGGAGGTGAAAAACTGTTTTTT	CASQGGEKLFF
-	-	TRBJ1-6	TRBV27	TGTGCCAGCAGTCCGGGTCCCATGAATTCACCCCTCCACTTT	CASSPGPMNSPLHF
TRBD1	-	TRBJ1-1	TRBV27	TGTGCCAGCAGTCTAGGACAGGGTAGCACTGAAGCTTTCTTT	CASSLGQGSTEAFF
-	-	TRBJ1-2	TRBV13	TGTGCCAGCAGCCCGAAACCGACAGTCAGCTTCTATGGCTACACCTTC	CASSPKPTVSFYGYTF
TRBD1	-	TRBJ1-4	TRBV7-9	TGTGCCAGCAGCTTCTTACAGGGGGCAGCTAATGAAAAACTGTTTTTT	CASSFLQGAANEKLFF
TRBD1	-	TRBJ1-6	TRBV27	TGTGCCAGCAGTTACTTAAAGACAGGGGGCTCCTATAATTCACCCCTCCACTTT	CASSYLKTGGSYNSPLHF
TRBD1	-	TRBJ1-4	TRBV4-3	TGCGCCAGCAGCCAAGATCCCACAGGGGGGGAAAAACTGTTTTTT	CASSQDPTGGEKLFF
-	-	TRBJ1-5	TRBV9	TGTGCCAGCAGCCCCGGGTCCCATAGCAATCAGCCCCAGCATTTT	CASSPGSHSNQPQHF
-	-	TRBJ2-3	TRBV11-2	TGTGCCAGCAGCTTACCAGATACGCAGTATTTT	CASSLPDTQYF
TRBD1	-	TRBJ1-6	TRBV6-5	TGTGCCAGCAGGGACAGGGACTCCTATAATTCACCCCTCCACTTT	CASRDRDSYNSPLHF
TRBD2	-	TRBJ2-7	TRBV30	TGTGCCTGGAGTCCGACACGGGGGGACTTCTCCTACGAGCAGTACTTC	CAWSPTRGDFSYEQYF
-	-	TRBJ2-7	TRBV5-6	TGTGCCAGCAGCTTTGGGGACCCTAGCTCCTACGAGCAGTACTTC	CASSFGDPSSYEQYF
-	-	TRBJ2-7	TRBV20-1	TGCAGTGCTAGACATCGGTACGAGCAGTACTTC	CSARHRYEQYF
TRBD1	-	TRBJ2-7	TRBV4-3	TGCGCCAGCAGCCAAGATTTTCGGACAGGGATCTACGAGCAGTACTTC	CASSQDFRTGIYEQYF
-	-	TRBJ1-4	TRBV11-2	TGTGCCAGCAGCTCCCAGCGGGGGCCAAACGAAAAACTGTTTTTT	CASSSQRGPNEKLFF
-	-	TRBJ1-5	TRBV6-2/TRBV6-3	TGTGCCAGCAGTTATCCCTCCGGAAGTGGCAATCAGCCCCAGCATTTT	CASSYPSGSGNQPQHF
-	-	TRBJ2-7	TRBV11-1	TGTGCCAGCAGCTTAGCGCTCAGCGGAACCTCCTACGAGCAGTACTTC	CASSLALSGTSYEQYF
-	-	TRBJ1-4	TRBV28	TGTGCCAGCAGTTTTGGGGGCCCTGGGGAACTGTTTTTT	CASSFGGPGELFF
-	-	TRBJ1-6	TRBV28	TGTGCCAGCGGGACAATTGTTTCACCCCTCCACTTT	CASGTIVSPLHF
TRBD1	once	TRBJ1-1	TRBV9	TGTGCCAGCAGCTCAGGGGGCGAGGATGTAGAAGCTTTCTTT	CASSSGGEDVEAFF
TRBD1	-	TRBJ1-2	TRBV7-3	TGTGCCAGCAGCCGTACAGGGGGCGCCGGCTACTATGGCTACACCTTC	CASSRTGGAGYYGYTF
-	-	TRBJ2-7	TRBV5-1	TGCGCCAGCAGCTTGGGAGGGAAGCTCTCCAACGAGCAGTACTTC	CASSLGGKLSNEQYF
-	-	TRBJ2-1	TRBV7-9	TGTGCCAGCAGCTTAGCGAGGGATTACGGTGAGCAGTTCTTC	CASSLARDYGEQFF
TRBD2	-	TRBJ2-1	TRBV5-1	TGCGCCAGCAGCTTGGATAGCGGGAGAGGCAATGAGCAGTTCTTC	CASSLDSGRGNEQFF